Only a few counts were recorded for the clone carrying this T cell receptor (beta chain). This entry is derived from a study of spatial heterogeneity in lung cancer. Looked up from germline, CDR1 is MDHEN and CDR2 is SYDVKM. J lost 6 bases, V lost 6 bases, and 8 bases had no gene match. This CDR3 comprises 13 residues. TCRdb called the 5' RACE reads again in MiXCR, with one record for every CDR3 protein. This table holds approximately 56,000 distinct CDR3 sequences, around 7.7% found once. Noted time point: blood at routine non-recurrence follow-up after resection. The sequenced material consisted of unsorted whole RNA from tumor, nontumor lung or frozen PBMC.

Specimen: PBMCs, collected at follow-up. The chain uses TRBV28 and TRBJ2-7, with 7 nucleotides matching TRBD1. This TCR came from a female donor with early-stage non-small cell lung cancer. CDR3 DNA: TGTGCCAGCAGGGAATCGACAGGGAGCGAGCAGTACTTC. Amino acids: CASRESTGSEQYF.